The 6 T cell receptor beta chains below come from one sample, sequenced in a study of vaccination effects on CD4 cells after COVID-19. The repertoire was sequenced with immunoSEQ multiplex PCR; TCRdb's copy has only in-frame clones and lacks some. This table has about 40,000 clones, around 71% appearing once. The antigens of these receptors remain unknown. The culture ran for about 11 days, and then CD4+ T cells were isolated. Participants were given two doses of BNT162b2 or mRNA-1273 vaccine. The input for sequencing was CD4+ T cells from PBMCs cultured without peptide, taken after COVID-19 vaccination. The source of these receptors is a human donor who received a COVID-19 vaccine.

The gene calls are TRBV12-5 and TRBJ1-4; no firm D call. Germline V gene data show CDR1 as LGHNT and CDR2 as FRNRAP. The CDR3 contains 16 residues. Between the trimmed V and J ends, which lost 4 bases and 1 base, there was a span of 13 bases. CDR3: CASGWMGYRTNEKLFF. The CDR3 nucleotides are TGTGCTAGTGGTTGGATGGGGTATAGAACTAATGAAAAACTGTTTTTT.

The DNA for the CDR3 is TGTGCCAGCAGCTTGGGGAACACCGGGGAGCTGTTTTTT. Translated: CASSLGNTGELFF. The genes are TRBV5-4 and TRBJ2-2; the D is unclear. CDR1 SGHNT and CDR2 YYREEE come from the germline V gene (reference sequence). V was trimmed by 0 bases and J by 1 base, leaving 1 base between them. The CDR3 is 13 residues long.

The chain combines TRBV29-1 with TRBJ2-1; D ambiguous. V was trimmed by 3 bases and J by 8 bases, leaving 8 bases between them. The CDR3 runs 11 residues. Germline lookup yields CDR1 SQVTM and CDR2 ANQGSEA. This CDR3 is CSVDPTHEQFF. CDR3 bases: TGCAGCGTTGACCCGACTCATGAGCAGTTCTTC.

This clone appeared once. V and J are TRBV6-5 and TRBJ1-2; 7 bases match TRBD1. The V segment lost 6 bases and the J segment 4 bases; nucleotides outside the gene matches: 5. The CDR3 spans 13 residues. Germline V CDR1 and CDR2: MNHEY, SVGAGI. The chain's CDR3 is CASSPGTVYGYTF. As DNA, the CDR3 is TGTGCCAGCAGCCCCGGGACAGTCTATGGCTACACCTTC.

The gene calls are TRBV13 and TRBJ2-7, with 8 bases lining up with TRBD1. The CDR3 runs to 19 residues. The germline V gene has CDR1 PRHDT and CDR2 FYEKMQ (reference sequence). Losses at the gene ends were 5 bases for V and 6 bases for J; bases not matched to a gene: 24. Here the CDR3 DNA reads TGTGCCAGCAGCCAAATGAGTTGGTATCCGGGACAGGTCGGCATCGAGCAGTACTTC. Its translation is CASSQMSWYPGQVGIEQYF.

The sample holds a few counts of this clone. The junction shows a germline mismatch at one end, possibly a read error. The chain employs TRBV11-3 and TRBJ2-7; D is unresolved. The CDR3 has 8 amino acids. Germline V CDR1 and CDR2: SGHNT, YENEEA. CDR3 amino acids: CASSLVAF. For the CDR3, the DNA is TGTGCCAGCAGCTTAGTGGCCTTC.